What follows are 5 T cell receptor beta chains derived from one specimen sequenced in a study of shared clonotypes between healthy human individuals. Generated by immunoSEQ multiplex PCR, the TCRdb table keeps only in-frame clones and is missing some. The table records roughly 2.2 million clones, 85% to 95% of them present only once. Sequencing was carried out using naive CD4+ T cells from PBMCs. Specified subset: CD45RA+ positively selected. The origin of the receptors is a man younger than 35 in good health. Some clones in this sample may be carry-over from other donors' samples.

Comments on this clone: In this CDR3 the conserved last residue, phenylalanine or tryptophan, is missing, so a read error is likely. The DNA is left out, because the CDR3 cannot be placed on it with certainty; the CDR3 is given as TCRdb lists it. The chain couples TRBV6-5 to TRBJ1-1; the DNA was not compared with TRBD1, the D call given in the table. CDR1 and CDR2 from the germline V gene are MNHEY and SVGAGI. Counting both end residues, the CDR3 totals 11 amino acids. The CDR3 sequence: CASSYKEQVWL.

The CDR3: CASSHDAGGNYGYTF. In nucleotides, the CDR3 is TGTGCCAGCAGCCACGACGCTGGGGGTAACTATGGCTACACCTTC. The rearrangement uses TRBV28 and TRBJ1-2; a weak D match, TRBD1 (5 bases). Between the trimmed V and J ends, which lost 6 bases and 1 base, there was a span of 15 bases. The CDR3 runs 15 residues. Per the germline V gene, CDR1 is MDHEN and CDR2 is SYDVKM.

V usage is TRBV28 and J usage is TRBJ1-2; tentatively, D is TRBD1 (6 bases). V dropped 5 bases and J dropped 3 bases, with 19 bases sitting between them. CDR1 and CDR2 (germline): MDHEN, SYDVKM. CDR3 length: 16 residues. The CDR3 nucleotides read TGTGCCAGCAGTCTACCCGCCCAGGGGCTGGACTATGGCTACACCTTC. Protein product: CASSLPAQGLDYGYTF.

V and J are TRBV7-3 and TRBJ2-1; D unresolved. V gave up 5 bases and J gave up 7 bases, with 15 bases separating them. In germline, CDR1 is SGHTA, CDR2 FQGTGA. CDR3 size: 14 residues. In DNA form, the CDR3 reads TGTGCCAGCAGCCCCTCCGGTGGTAGGAATGAGCAGTTCTTC. This codes for CASSPSGGRNEQFF.

V usage is TRBV27 and J usage is TRBJ2-7; no clear D gene. The length of the CDR3 is 14 residues. Germline V gives CDR1 MNHEY, CDR2 SMNVEV (reference sequence). The V gene lost 2 bases and the J gene lost 0 bases, with 8 bases spanning the gap. CDR3 amino acids: CASSLKGLSYEQYF. The CDR3 DNA follows: TGTGCCAGCAGTTTAAAAGGGCTCTCCTACGAGCAGTACTTC.